This is a list of T cell receptor beta chains from one sample in a study of CD4 T cells in relation to SARS-CoV-2 and coronaviruses. The table came from immunoSEQ multiplex PCR; TCRdb's copy has only in-frame clones and leaves some out. Counted here are 20,000 or so clones, around 78% occurring once; the ten biggest clones make up 15% to 20%. No antigen has been identified for these receptors. Sequenced: CD4+ T cells from PBMCs, cultured in vitro. The receptor source for this set is a human donor in good health. Each CDR3 is given with its conserved first and last residue. The D gene is left open where the match is weak. Size is omitted from some rows. Given values are once, few, many or a class for expanded clones.

D | size | J | V | DNA | CDR3
NA | NA | TRBJ1-2 | TRBV6-2/TRBV6-3 | TGTGCCAGCAGCGACCAATATACAGGTCTGCGTGGCTACACCTTC | CASSDQYTGLRGYTF
TRBD1 | NA | TRBJ1-5 | TRBV28 | TGTGCCAGCAGTCCGGGACAGGGGAGCAATCAGCCCCAGCATTTT | CASSPGQGSNQPQHF
NA | NA | TRBJ1-4 | TRBV5-8 | TGTGCCAGCAGCCAGGGAATTGAAAAACTGTTTTTT | CASSQGIEKLFF
NA | NA | TRBJ2-2 | TRBV29-1 | TGCAGCGCCCCCAGGGAGCTGACCGGGGAGCTGTTTTTT | CSAPRELTGELFF
NA | NA | TRBJ2-4 | TRBV14 | TGTGCCAGCAGCCGTAGCGAGGGGAACATTCAGTACTTC | CASSRSEGNIQYF
NA | NA | TRBJ2-5 | TRBV24-1 | TGTGCCACCAGTGATCCCTCTGGACGGTACCAAGAGACCCAGTACTTC | CATSDPSGRYQETQYF
TRBD1 | NA | TRBJ1-2 | TRBV19 | TGTGCCAGTAGTACCCCGACAGGGGAGAACTATGGCTACACCTTC | CASSTPTGENYGYTF
TRBD1 | NA | TRBJ1-2 | TRBV5-1 | TGCGCCAGCAGCCTAGGCGGGACAGGGGGTGAGGGCTACACCTTC | CASSLGGTGGEGYTF
TRBD1 | NA | TRBJ2-1 | TRBV3-1/TRBV3-2 | TGTGCCAGCAGCCGTGGACAGGGTCAAGGTGAGCAGTTCTTC | CASSRGQGQGEQFF
NA | NA | TRBJ2-3 | TRBV7-3 | TGTGCCAGCAGCCTAGATAGGGGGGCAGATACGCAGTATTTT | CASSLDRGADTQYF
TRBD2 | NA | TRBJ2-1 | TRBV5-1 | TGCGCCAGCAGCTTTATAGCGGGAGCAGGGTACAATGAGCAGTTCTTC | CASSFIAGAGYNEQFF
NA | NA | TRBJ1-5 | TRBV19 | TGTGCCAGTAATCGGGCGGGTCAGCCCCAGCATTTT | CASNRAGQPQHF
TRBD1 | NA | TRBJ2-2 | TRBV19 | TGTGCCAGTAGTATCGCAGGGGGCATTACGAACACCGGGGAGCTGTTTTTT | CASSIAGGITNTGELFF
TRBD1 | once | TRBJ1-1 | TRBV5-1 | TGCGCCAGCAGCTTAGGGGGACAGGTTGGAGGTACTGAAGCTTTCTTT | CASSLGGQVGGTEAFF
NA | NA | TRBJ1-6 | TRBV6-1 | TGTGCCAGCAGTGACCTACGGGGGAGCTCCTATAATTCACCCCTCCACTTT | CASSDLRGSSYNSPLHF
NA | once | TRBJ2-7 | TRBV18 | TGTGCCAGCTCACCTGGCGGAACCTACGAGCAGTACTTC | CASSPGGTYEQYF
TRBD1 | NA | TRBJ2-7 | TRBV6-5 | TGTGCCAGCACCACCGAATGGGGACAGTACCACGAGCAGTACTTC | CASTTEWGQYHEQYF
NA | few | TRBJ1-1 | TRBV11-1 | TGTGCCAGCAGCTCGGGACTACAGGGTTACACTGAAGCTTTCTTT | CASSSGLQGYTEAFF
TRBD1 | NA | TRBJ1-6 | TRBV28 | TGTGCCAGCAGTTACCTGGACAGGAATTCACCCCTCCACTTT | CASSYLDRNSPLHF
NA | NA | TRBJ2-1 | TRBV7-9 | TGTGCCGTGTACGGGGAGGGGGCCTACAATGAGCAGTTCTTC | CAVYGEGAYNEQFF
TRBD1 | NA | TRBJ2-7 | TRBV5-1 | TGCGCCAGCAGCCGGGGACAGGGGGCCGAGCTCGAGCAGTACTTC | CASSRGQGAELEQYF
NA | few | TRBJ2-7 | TRBV5-1 | TGCGCCAGCAGCTTGGGACCCCACGAGCAGTACTTC | CASSLGPHEQYF
TRBD1 | NA | TRBJ1-6 | TRBV28 | TGTGCCAGCAGGCAGGGGGGAGATTATTCACCCCTCCACTTT | CASRQGGDYSPLHF
TRBD1 | once | TRBJ2-7 | TRBV24-1 | TGTGCCACCAGTTCCGGGACAGGGGGACCTTCCGAGCAGTACTTC | CATSSGTGGPSEQYF
NA | few | TRBJ2-1 | TRBV4-1 | TGCGCCAGCAGCCAAGGACTTAGGAATGGTGAGCAGTTCTTC | CASSQGLRNGEQFF
NA | NA | TRBJ1-3 | TRBV10-2 | TGCGCCAGCGGCGTGAGCTCTGGAAACACCATATATTTT | CASGVSSGNTIYF
NA | NA | TRBJ2-1 | TRBV7-2 | TGTGCCAGCACCCCGGGGGAGCGAAACAATGAGCAGTTCTTC | CASTPGERNNEQFF
NA | NA | TRBJ1-1 | TRBV7-9 | TGTGCCAGCAGCTTAGATATGAACACTGAAGCTTTCTTT | CASSLDMNTEAFF
NA | NA | TRBJ2-5 | TRBV18 | TGTGCCAGCTCACCCGGCTTTCAAGAGACCCAGTACTTC | CASSPGFQETQYF
NA | few | TRBJ2-2 | TRBV24-1 | TGTGCCACCAGTGCGTACTACACCGGGGAGCTGTTTTTT | CATSAYYTGELFF
TRBD2 | NA | TRBJ2-1 | TRBV30 | TGTGCCTGGTACGGAGGGGAGCAGGGACTACAATGGGAGCAGTTCTTC | CAWYGGEQGLQWEQFF
TRBD1 | NA | TRBJ1-5 | TRBV15 | TGTGCCACCAGCGCGACAGGGGTGTGGGATCAGCCCCAGCATTTT | CATSATGVWDQPQHF
NA | NA | TRBJ1-4 | TRBV3-1/TRBV3-2 | TGTGCCAGCAGCCAAGAGAGGGGGGCGCGGAGTGAAAAACTGTTTTTT | CASSQERGARSEKLFF
NA | few | TRBJ1-2 | TRBV18 | TGTGCCAGCTCACCGGGACGGGATAACTATGGCTACACCTTC | CASSPGRDNYGYTF
TRBD1 | NA | TRBJ2-7 | TRBV5-6 | TGTGCCAGCAGCGTTGGACAGGCCTACGAGCAGTACTTC | CASSVGQAYEQYF
TRBD1 | NA | TRBJ1-1 | TRBV12-3/TRBV12-4 | TGTGCCAGCAGCCAGGGGGCGGTTACTGAAGCTTTCTTT | CASSQGAVTEAFF
NA | NA | TRBJ2-5 | TRBV7-8 | TGTGCCAGCAGCTTACCCAGGGACCAAGAGACCCAGTACTTC | CASSLPRDQETQYF
TRBD1 | NA | TRBJ1-1 | TRBV7-2 | TGTGCCAGCATCAACTACAGGGGCGACACTGAAGCTTTCTTT | CASINYRGDTEAFF
NA | NA | TRBJ2-5 | TRBV5-5 | TGTGCCAGCAGCTTCGCAGGGCGGGAGACCCAGTACTTC | CASSFAGRETQYF
TRBD2 | NA | TRBJ2-1 | TRBV27 | TGTGCCAGCAGTCTTGGACTAGCGGCCTACAATGAGCAGTTCTTC | CASSLGLAAYNEQFF
NA | NA | TRBJ2-1 | TRBV1 | TGCACCAGCAGCCCCGCGAAGACTAGCCGGGATGAGCAGTTCTTC | CTSSPAKTSRDEQFF
TRBD2 | few | TRBJ2-4 | TRBV18 | TGTGCCAGCTCACCCCTAGCGGGCCCAGCCAAAAACATTCAGTACTTC | CASSPLAGPAKNIQYF
TRBD1 | NA | TRBJ1-2 | TRBV6-4 | TGTGCCAGCAGTCCCGGACAGGGACCAGTTAGTGGCTACACCTTC | CASSPGQGPVSGYTF
NA | NA | TRBJ1-5 | TRBV6-4 | TGTGCCAGCAGTGACTCTGGAGAAAATCAGCCCCAGCATTTT | CASSDSGENQPQHF
NA | NA | TRBJ1-4 | TRBV14 | TGTGCCAGCTCGAGCCAGGTCGCCGGCGATAATGAAAAACTGTTTTTT | CASSSQVAGDNEKLFF
TRBD1 | NA | TRBJ1-2 | TRBV19 | TGTGCCAGTAGTATTGGACAGGGGCTGGGTGGCTACACCTTC | CASSIGQGLGGYTF